Presented here are 10 T cell receptor beta chains from one specimen sequenced in a study of blood T cell repertoires in COVID-19. TCRdb's copy holds only in-frame clones and misses some; the assay was immunoSEQ multiplex PCR. Here the sample spans roughly 100,000 clones, roughly 92% being singletons. The sequenced sample consisted of peripheral blood. Receptors originate from a woman aged 45-60 years with COVID-19, enrolled during active disease.

The rearrangement links TRBV7-7 to TRBJ2-1, with D unresolved. Trimming left V 1 base short and J 0 bases short, with 7 bases between. The germline V gene encodes CDR1 SSHAT and CDR2 FNYEAQ (reference sequence). This CDR3 comprises 15 residues. CDR3 bases: TGTGCCAGCAGCTTAGACAGAAGCTCCTACAATGAGCAGTTCTTC. It is translated as CASSLDRSSYNEQFF.

CDR3 region: CASSVRQGTDTQYF. The CDR3 nucleotides are TGTGCCAGCAGCGTACGGCAGGGCACAGATACGCAGTATTTT. V usage is TRBV9 and J usage is TRBJ2-3; D is undetermined. CDR3 length equals 14 residues. Germline loops: CDR1 SGDLS, CDR2 YYNGEE. V was pared by 1 base and J by 1 base, with 7 bases between.

The rearrangement uses TRBV7-9 and TRBJ1-1; TRBD1 is a possible D gene (6 bases). With 2 bases removed from V and 10 bases from J, the gap between germline ends came to 11 bases. Per germline, CDR1 SEHNR and CDR2 FQNEAQ (reference sequence). This CDR3 comprises 12 residues. CDR3 bases: TGTGCCAGCAGCTTATCGGCACAGGGAGCTTTCTTT. Amino acid sequence: CASSLSAQGAFF.

This clone was found once. This rearrangement joins TRBV6-5 to TRBJ1-6, with TRBD1 as a possible D gene (6 bases). This CDR3 contains 16 residues. Germline V gene lookup returns CDR1 MNHEY and CDR2 SVGAGI. The germline V and J ends were trimmed by 0 bases and 7 bases, with 13 bases remaining between them. The CDR3 region has the DNA TGTGCCAGCAGTTACTCGACAGGACCCCTCAATTCACCCCTCCACTTT. Amino acid sequence: CASSYSTGPLNSPLHF.

This chain links TRBV19 with TRBJ1-1; 11 nucleotides agree with TRBD1. V dropped 4 bases and J dropped 0; count of bases not matched to a gene: 7. Germline CDR1 reads LNHDA; CDR2 reads SQIVND (reference sequence). CDR3 size: 17 residues. The CDR3 is CASSNGQGAPLNTEAFF. The CDR3, as DNA: TGTGCCAGTAGTAACGGACAGGGGGCACCATTGAACACTGAAGCTTTCTTT.

The V and J genes are TRBV3-1 (or the pseudogene TRBV3-2) and TRBJ1-2; D gene ambiguous. Trimming pared 0 bases from V and 8 bases from J, leaving 10 bases between. Germline lookup yields CDR1 LGHDT and CDR2 YNNKEL (reference sequence). The CDR3 totals 13 residues. CDR3 nucleotide sequence: TGTGCCAGCAGCCAAGATCTGAGTCTGGGCTACACCTTC. Its protein product is CASSQDLSLGYTF.

This chain links TRBV5-1 with TRBJ1-1; D call uncertain. Germline V gives CDR1 SGHRS, CDR2 YFSETQ. The CDR3 totals 13 residues. Trimming took 5 bases from V and 3 from J, leaving 11 bases between them. The CDR3 DNA sequence: TGCGCCAGCAGGGACTTGGGATACACTGAAGCTTTCTTT. It translates to CASRDLGYTEAFF.

This clone was observed once. This chain joins TRBV11-2 and TRBJ1-4; 10 bases are shared with TRBD1. This CDR3 comprises 16 residues. V shed 4 bases and J 5 bases; nucleotides not matched to a gene: 7. Germline V lookup: CDR1 SGHAT, CDR2 FQNNGV. The DNA of the CDR3 is TGTGCCAGCAGCTCGCAACCGGGACAGGGGAATGAAAAACTGTTTTTT. Translated: CASSSQPGQGNEKLFF. Combining the CDR3 with reference TRBV11-2 and TRBJ1-4 gives the whole variable domain EAGVAQSPRYKIIEKRQSVAFWCNPISGHATLYWYQQILGQGPKLLIQFQNNGVVDDSQLPKDRFSAERLKGVDSTLKIQPAKLEDSAVYLCASSSQPGQGNEKLFFGSGTQLSVL.

This clone was detected only a few times. This sequence joins TRBV14 and TRBJ1-2; 9 bases are a match to TRBD1. Germline V gives CDR1 SGHDN, CDR2 FVKESK. The CDR3 is made up of 18 amino acids. The V gene end was trimmed by 3 bases and the J gene end by 4 bases; junction bases not matched to a gene: 15. The CDR3 protein is CASSHAQIVGQGPYGYTF. The CDR3 region has the DNA TGTGCCAGCAGCCATGCACAGATAGTGGGACAGGGCCCCTATGGCTACACCTTC.

The rearrangement links TRBV7-2 to TRBJ2-2; D is unclear. The CDR3 is made up of 11 amino acids. V was trimmed by 2 bases and J by 9 bases, leaving 4 bases between them. Per the germline V gene, CDR1 is SGHTA and CDR2 is FQGNSA. CDR3 nucleotide sequence: TGTGCCAGCAGCTTAAACTGGGAGCTGTTTTTT. Amino acid sequence: CASSLNWELFF.